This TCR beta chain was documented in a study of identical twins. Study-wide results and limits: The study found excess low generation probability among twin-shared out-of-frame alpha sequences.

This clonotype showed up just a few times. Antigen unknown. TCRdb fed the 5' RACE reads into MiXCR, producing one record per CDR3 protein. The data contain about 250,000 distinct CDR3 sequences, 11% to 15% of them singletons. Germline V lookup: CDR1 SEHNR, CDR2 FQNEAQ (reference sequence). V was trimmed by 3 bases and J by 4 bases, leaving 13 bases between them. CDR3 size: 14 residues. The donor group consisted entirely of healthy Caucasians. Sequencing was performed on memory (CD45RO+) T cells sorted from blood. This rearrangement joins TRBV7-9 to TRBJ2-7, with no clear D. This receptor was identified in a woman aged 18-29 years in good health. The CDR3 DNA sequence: TGTGCCAGCAGCTTGGTTGCTGTTGTATACGAGCAGTACTTC. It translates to CASSLVAVVYEQYF.